This T cell receptor (beta chain) was documented in a study of blood T cell repertoires in COVID-19. Across the whole study: Samples came from the United States, Italy and Spain, spanning acute and convalescent COVID-19.

Original analysis: Amplification of reference gene primers provided the estimated nucleated cell counts. Measured with immunoSEQ multiplex PCR; TCRdb has only the in-frame clones, and not every one. From that table come the V and J calls and clone size; the DNA was used to work out D and trimming. Of around 61,000 clones listed, 85% to 90% were seen once; the top ten hold roughly 3.2%. The CDR3 sequence is 15 residues long. Germline CDR1 MNHEY, CDR2 SVGAGI. V lost 6 bases to trimming and J lost 2 bases, with 14 bases between them. The sequence came from a man aged 45-60 years with active COVID-19. The specimen was peripheral blood. J is TRBJ2-1 and V is TRBV6-5; weak D call: TRBD2 (7 bases). CDR3 protein: CASSRRGTTYNEQFF. The CDR3 coding sequence is TGTGCCAGCAGCCGGAGGGGGACTACCTACAATGAGCAGTTCTTC.